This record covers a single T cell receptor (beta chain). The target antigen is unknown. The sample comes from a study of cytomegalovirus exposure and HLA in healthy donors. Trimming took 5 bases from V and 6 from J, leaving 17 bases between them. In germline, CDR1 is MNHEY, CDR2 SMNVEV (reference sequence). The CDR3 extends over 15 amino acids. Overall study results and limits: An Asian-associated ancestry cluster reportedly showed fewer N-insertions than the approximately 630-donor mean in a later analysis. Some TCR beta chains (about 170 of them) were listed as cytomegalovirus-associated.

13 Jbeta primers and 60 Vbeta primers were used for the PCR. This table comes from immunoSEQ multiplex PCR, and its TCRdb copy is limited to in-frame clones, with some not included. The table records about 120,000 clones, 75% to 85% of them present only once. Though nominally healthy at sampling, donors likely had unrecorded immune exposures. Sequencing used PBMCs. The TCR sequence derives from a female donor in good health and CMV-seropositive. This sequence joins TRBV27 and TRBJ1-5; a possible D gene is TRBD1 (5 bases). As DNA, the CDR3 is TGTGCCAGCAGTCCCTATGGCAGGGTGCCTCAGCCCCAGCATTTT. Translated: CASSPYGRVPQPQHF.